This entry is about one T cell receptor (beta chain). No antigen is known for it. Within one base of it there is no much larger clone, and no base qualities were kept. The library relied on the immunoSEQ multiplex PCR assay. The deep sequencing platform assayed some 98,000 TCR templates per sample. Genomic DNA extracted from sorted T cells was used for TCRbeta CDR3 sequencing. Per the original workflow: The R programming language was used for clonal analysis of the TCRbeta CDR3 data. Alloreactive CD4+ and CD8+ clones were identified by comparing unstimulated samples to CFSE-low samples taken after the reaction. Regulatory or non-regulatory origin was assigned to alloreactive CD4+ clones by matching of sequences to sorted unstimulated Treg and non-Treg repertoires. TCRdb obtained this table from immuneACCESS and retained in-frame rearrangements with V and J assigned. These tables miss some clones; where compared with another copy, unresolved V genes account for less than half of the shortfall, and the remainder is unexplained. V and J calls and clone size are copied from that table; D and trimming were computed from the DNA. The sample profile shows about 100,000 clones; 85% to 95% of them were found once. The top ten clones comprise roughly 0.6% of the sample.

The sample comes from a study of siplizumab effects on memory and regulatory T cells (dated by TCRdb to the late 2010s). For context, the study as a whole: The study looked at the effect of siplizumab, an anti-CD2 antibody, on alloreactive T-cell subsets in allogeneic mixed lymphocyte reactions made from human PBMCs.

Trimmed from V: 2 bases; trimmed from J: 7 bases; junction bases lacking a gene match: 8. From the cysteine up to the phenylalanine, the CDR3 has a length of 14 residues. The entry retains the CDR3 DNA only, 42 bases that are in frame from base 1. CDR1 and CDR2 were assigned from the germline V gene (reference sequence) as GTSNPN and SVGIG. Sorted unstimulated T cells, along with proliferating T cells recovered from mixed lymphocyte reactions, underwent TCRbeta CDR3 sequencing. Fresh whole blood from roughly ten HLA-typed healthy donors was used to isolate PBMCs. Unstimulated CD4+ regulatory T cells were FACS-sorted to map the origin of alloreactive clones. Study-wide conclusions, independent of this receptor: Siplizumab significantly lowered the cumulative frequency of alloreactive sequences that could be traced to unstimulated CD4+ memory T cells. A naive or memory phenotype could not be assigned to roughly 75-96% of proliferating CD4+ or CD8+ clones. The suppressive function of proliferating Tregs from siplizumab cultures was not functionally confirmed. Among mappable alloreactive CD4+ clones, the Treg-derived fraction averaged approximately 63% with siplizumab versus around 25% in control reactions. Sequences below about 10^-5 frequency were poorly captured, so only a minor fraction of alloreactive clones could be mapped to unstimulated subsets. Unstimulated naive T cells appeared more diverse than memory T cells, and naive cells seemed to contribute substantially to the alloresponse.

Sequences were obtained from Tregs sorted from blood. The rearranged chain carries TRBV30 and TRBJ2-7, and 10 bases in between align with TRBD1. The TCR sequence derives from a human donor in good health. The CDR3 region: CAWSLQDRGYEQYF. Here is the DNA: TGTGCCTGGAGTCTCCAGGACAGGGGGTATGAGCAGTACTTC.